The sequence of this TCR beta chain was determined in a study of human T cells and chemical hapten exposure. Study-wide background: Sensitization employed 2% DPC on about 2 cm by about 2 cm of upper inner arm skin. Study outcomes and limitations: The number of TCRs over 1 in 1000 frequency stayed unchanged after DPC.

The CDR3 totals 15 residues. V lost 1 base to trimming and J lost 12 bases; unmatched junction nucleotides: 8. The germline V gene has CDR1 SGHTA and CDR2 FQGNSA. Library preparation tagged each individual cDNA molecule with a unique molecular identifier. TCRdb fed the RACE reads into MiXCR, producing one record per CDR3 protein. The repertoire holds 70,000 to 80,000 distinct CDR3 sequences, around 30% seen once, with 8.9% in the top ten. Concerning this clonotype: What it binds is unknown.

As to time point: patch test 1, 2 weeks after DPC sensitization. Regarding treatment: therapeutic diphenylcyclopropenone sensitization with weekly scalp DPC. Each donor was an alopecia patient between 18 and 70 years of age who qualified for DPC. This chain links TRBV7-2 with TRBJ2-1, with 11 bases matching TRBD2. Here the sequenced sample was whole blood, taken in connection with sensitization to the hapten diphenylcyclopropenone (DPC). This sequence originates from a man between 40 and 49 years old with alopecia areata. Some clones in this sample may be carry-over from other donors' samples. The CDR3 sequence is CASSLEPISGRGQFF. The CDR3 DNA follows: TGTGCCAGCAGCTTAGAACCGATTAGCGGGAGGGGGCAGTTCTTC.